The following is a T cell receptor beta chain sequence with its context. Original processing methods: Amplifying reference gene primers gave estimates of nucleated cell counts. Sequenced by immunoSEQ multiplex PCR; TCRdb stores in-frame clones only, minus some. The DNA gave D and trimming, while V, J and clone size come from that table. This sample has around 150,000 clones; 70% to 85% occur once, and the top ten carry around a fifth. V lost 6 bases to trimming and J lost 3 bases; unmatched junction nucleotides: 11. In germline, CDR1 is MNHEY, CDR2 SVGAGI. There are 15 residues in the CDR3. These data come from a study of blood T cell repertoires in COVID-19. Study information: Sites across the United States, Italy and Spain contributed samples from acute and convalescent COVID-19.

Sequencing input: peripheral blood. This chain links TRBV6-5 with TRBJ2-7, with 7 positions matching TRBD1. The source of this sequence is a woman over 75 with acute or convalescent COVID-19. The chain's CDR3 is CASRFRQGARYEQYF. The DNA of the CDR3 is TGTGCCAGCAGGTTCAGACAGGGCGCCCGCTACGAGCAGTACTTC.